This TCR beta chain was identified during a study of blood T cell repertoires in COVID-19. Study-level information: Whether acute or convalescent, the COVID-19 samples came from the United States, Italy and Spain. T cells, B-cell-depleted T cells, or PBMCs provided the cDNA or gDNA that served as material.

Authors' processing steps: Reference gene primer amplification gave estimated nucleated cell counts. Sequencing used immunoSEQ multiplex PCR; TCRdb keeps in-frame clones, though not all of them. D and trimming were read from the DNA, whereas the V and J calls and clone size are those reported in that table. The table has approximately 170,000 clones, 86% seen once; the top ten hold under 9.5%. The sequence derives from a man aged 50 to 60 with active or convalescent COVID-19. The sequenced material came from peripheral blood.

CDR3 region: CASSLTSAQETQYF. The CDR3 DNA reads TGTGCCAGCAGCCTGACTAGCGCCCAAGAGACCCAGTACTTC. The chain is built from TRBV7-9 and TRBJ2-5, with 8 nucleotides matching TRBD2. This CDR3 region has 14 residues. Germline loops: CDR1 SEHNR, CDR2 FQNEAQ (reference sequence). After removal of 5 bases from V and 1 base from J, the junction contained 3 bases not matched to a gene.